This record covers a single T cell receptor beta chain. The specificity of this receptor is unknown. No much larger clone is present one base from it, and per-base qualities are unavailable. Taken from the germline V gene (reference sequence), the CDR1 and CDR2 loops are LNHDA and SQIVND. Counted from cysteine to phenylalanine, this CDR3 has 15 amino acids. The DNA shown is the 45-base CDR3, in frame from base 1. A distance of 19 bases separates the germline ends of V and J, which lose 9 bases and 7 bases respectively. The record originates from a study of OX40 agonist ivuxolimab in advanced cancers. Background for the entire study: Ivuxolimab was an agonistic, fully human IgG2 monoclonal antibody directed against OX40 (CD134), a costimulatory receptor. The paper covers the monotherapy dose-escalation part of the phase I ivuxolimab trial, which included N = 52 patients. Patients were allowed to have had prior anti-PD-1, anti-PD-L1 or anti-CTLA-4 therapy, and 40% to 45% of the dose-escalation patients had been treated with checkpoint inhibitors. Intravenous ivuxolimab was administered to patients every 2 weeks at six dose levels: 0.01, 0.1, 0.3, 1.5, 3 and 10 mg/kg. The point of sequencing TCRbeta in the periphery was to test whether ivuxolimab changed TCR sequence diversity and drove clonal T-cell expansion. In the dose-escalation cohort, around four fifths of patients were male, and the mean age was 60 years with a range of roughly 20 to 79. Three dose-escalation patients achieved partial responses, one with hepatocellular carcinoma and two with cutaneous melanoma. Of the 50 to 55 patients in dose escalation, about 20 had hepatocellular carcinoma, roughly 15 had melanoma, 9 had renal cell carcinoma and 9 had head and neck cancer. Broader findings and caveats from the paper: Low levels of normalized T-cell clonal expansion were also shown by some nonresponding patients. On average, CD8+ T cells showed more expanded clones than CD4+ T cells after ivuxolimab. At doses of 0.1 to 3.0 mg/kg, clonal expansion of both CD4+ and CD8+ blood T cells was observed from baseline to week 6. In the 0.1-3.0 mg/kg groups, partial responders were among the patients with the lowest normalized peripheral clonal expansion, particularly in CD8+ T cells. Antigen specificity was not determined for the clonally expanded peripheral T cells.

For sequencing of the TCRbeta CDR3 region, genomic DNA was extracted from the sorted cells. TCRbeta CDR3 regions were sequenced using the immunoSEQ Assay. This is the immuneACCESS table as TCRdb keeps it, with only in-frame sequences that have V and J called. A part of the clones is gone; compared with another copy, unresolved V genes explain less than half, and the rest is unexplained. In all, the sample holds approximately 15,000 clones, and over 75% of those were seen once. The ten largest make up roughly 28% of the sample. Patients with autoimmune disease history or receiving systemic immunosuppression were excluded from the trial. In every dose cohort, peripheral blood was drawn for TCR sequencing at baseline, cycle 4 day 1, and cycle 7 day 1. Samples were obtained from an open-label, multicenter, first-in-human phase I dose-escalation trial of ivuxolimab. The trial enrolled adults with locally advanced or metastatic head and neck squamous cell, hepatocellular, melanoma or renal cell carcinoma. Before TCR sequencing, CD4+ T cells and CD8+ T cells were sorted from peripheral blood as separate populations.

The sequence joins TRBV19 to TRBJ1-6; perhaps TRBD1 is the D gene, with 6 bases matching. This clonotype was sampled from an adult with an advanced solid tumor such as melanoma, head and neck, liver or kidney cancer. The input for sequencing was CD4+ or CD8+ T cells sorted from blood, taken in a trial of the OX40 agonist ivuxolimab. The CDR3 loop reads CASQTTGSGNSPLHF. The sequenced DNA is TGTGCCAGCCAAACCACAGGGAGTGGGAATTCACCCCTCCACTTT.